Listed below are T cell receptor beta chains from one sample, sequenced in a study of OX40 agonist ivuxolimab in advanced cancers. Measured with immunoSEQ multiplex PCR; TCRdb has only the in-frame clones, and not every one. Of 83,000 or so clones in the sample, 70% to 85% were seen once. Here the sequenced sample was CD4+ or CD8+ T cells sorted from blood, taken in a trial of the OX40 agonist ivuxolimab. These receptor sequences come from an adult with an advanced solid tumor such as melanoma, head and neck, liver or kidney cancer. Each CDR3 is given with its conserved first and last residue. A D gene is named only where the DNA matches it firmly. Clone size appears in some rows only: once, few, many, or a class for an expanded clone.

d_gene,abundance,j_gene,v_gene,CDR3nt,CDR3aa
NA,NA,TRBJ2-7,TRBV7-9,TGTGCCAGCAGCTTAGTTCTAGGACGGCAGTACTTC,CASSLVLGRQYF
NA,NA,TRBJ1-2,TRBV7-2,TGTGCCAGCAGCATCCTTAGCTATGGCTACACCTTC,CASSILSYGYTF
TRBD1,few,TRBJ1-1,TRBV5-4,TGTGCCAGCAGCCGAACAACAGGGGAAACTGAAGCTTTCTTT,CASSRTTGETEAFF
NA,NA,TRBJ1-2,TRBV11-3,TGTGCCAGCAGCCCAAGGACGGGATCTGCTAGCTATGGCTACACCTTC,CASSPRTGSASYGYTF
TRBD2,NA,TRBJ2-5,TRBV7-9,TGTGCCAGCAGCCCCCGTAGCGGGAGGGAGACCCAGTACTTC,CASSPRSGRETQYF
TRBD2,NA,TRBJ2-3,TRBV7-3,TGTGCCAGCAGCCCTAAGGCGCTAGCGGGGGACATCACAGATACGCAGTATTTT,CASSPKALAGDITDTQYF
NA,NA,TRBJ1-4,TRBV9,TGTGCCAGCAGCGTAGAAGGGGGTATCGGCGATGAAAAACTGTTTTTT,CASSVEGGIGDEKLFF
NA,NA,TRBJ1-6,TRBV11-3,TGTGCCAGCAACTCGTACCGGGTTGATAATTCACCCCTCCACTTT,CASNSYRVDNSPLHF
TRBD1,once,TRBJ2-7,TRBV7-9,TGTGCCAGCAGCACCGAAACAGGGGGCTCCTACGAGCAGTACTTC,CASSTETGGSYEQYF
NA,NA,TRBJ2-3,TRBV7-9,TGTGCCAGCAGCAAACAGACCGGGACTCGGGGGACGCAGTATTTT,CASSKQTGTRGTQYF
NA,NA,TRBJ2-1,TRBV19,TGTGCCAGTAGTGAACAGGGTTGGTTGGACAATGAGCAGTTCTTC,CASSEQGWLDNEQFF
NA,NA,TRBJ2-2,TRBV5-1,TGCGCCAGCAGCTTGAACAGCCCTAACACCGGGGAGCTGTTTTTT,CASSLNSPNTGELFF
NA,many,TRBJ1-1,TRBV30,TGTGCCTTAGGGCCAGGGGATGGGAACACTGAAGCTTTCTTT,CALGPGDGNTEAFF
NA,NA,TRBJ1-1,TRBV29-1,TGCAGCGTTATCATGTGGGCGAACACTGAAGCTTTCTTT,CSVIMWANTEAFF
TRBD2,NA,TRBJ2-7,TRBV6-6,TGTGCCAGCAGTTTCTTCAGGGAGGGCGAGCAGTACTTC,CASSFFREGEQYF
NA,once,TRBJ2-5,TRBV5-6,TGTGCCAGCAGCTTGGACCGAGCCGAGGCCCAGTACTTC,CASSLDRAEAQYF
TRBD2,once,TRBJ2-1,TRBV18,TGTGCCAGCTCACCACTTGACCCTAGCGGGAGAAACTACAATGAGCAGTTCTTC,CASSPLDPSGRNYNEQFF
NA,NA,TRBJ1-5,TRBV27,TGTGCCAGCAGTAAAAACGGGGGACATAGCAATCAGCCCCAGCATTTT,CASSKNGGHSNQPQHF
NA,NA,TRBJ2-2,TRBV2,TGTGCCAGCAGTTCCTCCTATCAGGGCTTCGGGGAGCTGTTTTTT,CASSSSYQGFGELFF
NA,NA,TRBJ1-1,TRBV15,TGTGCCACCAGCAGGATATCGAACACTGAAGCTTTCTTT,CATSRISNTEAFF
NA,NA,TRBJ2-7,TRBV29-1,TGCAGCGTTCTCAGGGAGGATAACGAGCAGTACTTC,CSVLREDNEQYF
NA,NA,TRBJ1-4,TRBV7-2,TGTGCCAGCAGCTTCGGCCCGCTTCTACTTTCGGAAAAACTGTTTTTT,CASSFGPLLLSEKLFF
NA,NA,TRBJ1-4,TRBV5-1,TGCGCCAGCAGTATGGGGATTGGAAGTGAAAAACTGTTTTTT,CASSMGIGSEKLFF
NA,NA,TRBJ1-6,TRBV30,TGTGCCTGGATGGGGAGCTCCTATAATTCACCCCTCCACTTT,CAWMGSSYNSPLHF
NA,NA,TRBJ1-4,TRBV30,TGTGCCTGGCTTGCAACTAATGAAAAACTGTTTTTT,CAWLATNEKLFF
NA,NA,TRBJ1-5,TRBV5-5,TGTGCCAGCAGCTTGGAAGACAGGCGGCAGCCCCAGCATTTT,CASSLEDRRQPQHF
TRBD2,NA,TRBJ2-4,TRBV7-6,TGTGCCAGCAGCCTGACTAGCGGGGAAGGCCAAATAGCCAAAAACATTCAGTACTTC,CASSLTSGEGQIAKNIQYF
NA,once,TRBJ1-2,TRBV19,TGTGCCACTCAGGACTATGGCTACACCTTC,CATQDYGYTF
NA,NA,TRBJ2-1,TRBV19,TGTGCCAGTAGTATATTCGGGAATGCGAACAATGAGCAGTTCTTC,CASSIFGNANNEQFF
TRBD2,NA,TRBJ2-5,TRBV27,TGTGCCAGCAGTTTAGGACTAGCGGGAGACCCTAGGGAGACCCAGTACTTC,CASSLGLAGDPRETQYF
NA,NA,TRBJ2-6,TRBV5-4,TGTGCCAGCAGCCCGCGGTTGAAAGGGGGAGGTAATTCTGGGGCCAACGTCCTGACTTTC,CASSPRLKGGGNSGANVLTF
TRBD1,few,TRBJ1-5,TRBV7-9,TGTGCCAGCAGCTCTCAGGGGGGGAGTCAGCCCCAGCATTTT,CASSSQGGSQPQHF
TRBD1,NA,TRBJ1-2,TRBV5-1,TGCGCCAGCAGCTTGGTACAGGGGGATGGCTACACCTTC,CASSLVQGDGYTF
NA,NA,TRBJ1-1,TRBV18,TGTGCCAGCTCATCTCTCGGGGGTACCACTGAAGCTTTCTTT,CASSSLGGTTEAFF
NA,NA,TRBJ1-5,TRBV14,TGTGCCAGCAGCCAAGACCATGCTAAGGGGAAAGGGGATAGCAATCAGCCCCAGCATTTT,CASSQDHAKGKGDSNQPQHF